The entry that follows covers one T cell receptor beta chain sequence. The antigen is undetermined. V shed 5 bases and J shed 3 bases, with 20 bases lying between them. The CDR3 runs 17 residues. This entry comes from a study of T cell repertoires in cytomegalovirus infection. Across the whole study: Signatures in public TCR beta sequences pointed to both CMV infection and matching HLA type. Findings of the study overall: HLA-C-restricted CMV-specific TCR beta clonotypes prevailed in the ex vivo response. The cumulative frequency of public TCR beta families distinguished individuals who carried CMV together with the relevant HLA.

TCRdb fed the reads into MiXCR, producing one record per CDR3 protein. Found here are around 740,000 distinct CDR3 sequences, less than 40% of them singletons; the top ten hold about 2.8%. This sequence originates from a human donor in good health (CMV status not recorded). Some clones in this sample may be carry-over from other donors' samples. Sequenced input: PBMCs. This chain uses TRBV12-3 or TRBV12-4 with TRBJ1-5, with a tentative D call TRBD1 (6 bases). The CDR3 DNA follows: TGTGCCAGCAGTCCCCCCCCAGGGGCGGAGTACAATCAGCCCCAGCATTTT. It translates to CASSPPPGAEYNQPQHF.